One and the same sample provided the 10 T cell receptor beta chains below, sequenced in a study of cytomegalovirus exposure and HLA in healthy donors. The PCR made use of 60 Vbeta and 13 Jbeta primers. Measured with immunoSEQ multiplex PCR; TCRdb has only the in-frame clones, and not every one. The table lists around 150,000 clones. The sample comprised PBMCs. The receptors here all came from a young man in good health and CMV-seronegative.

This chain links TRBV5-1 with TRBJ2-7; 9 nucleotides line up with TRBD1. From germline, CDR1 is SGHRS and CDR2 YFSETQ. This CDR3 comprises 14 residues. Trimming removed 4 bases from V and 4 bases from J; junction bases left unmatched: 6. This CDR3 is CASSPGTGIYEQYF. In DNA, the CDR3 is TGCGCCAGCAGCCCCGGGACAGGGATATACGAGCAGTACTTC. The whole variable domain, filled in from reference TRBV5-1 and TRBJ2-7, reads KAGVTQTPRYLIKTRGQQVTLSCSPISGHRSVSWYQQTPGQGLQFLFEYFSETQRNKGNFPGRFSGRQFSNSRSEMNVSTLELGDSALYLCASSPGTGIYEQYFGPGTRLTVT.

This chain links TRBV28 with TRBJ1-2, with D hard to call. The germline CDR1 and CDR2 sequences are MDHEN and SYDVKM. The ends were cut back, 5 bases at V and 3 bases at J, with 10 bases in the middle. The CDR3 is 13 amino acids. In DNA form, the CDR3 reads TGTGCCAGCAGTACAACACAAGACTATGGCTACACCTTC. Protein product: CASSTTQDYGYTF.

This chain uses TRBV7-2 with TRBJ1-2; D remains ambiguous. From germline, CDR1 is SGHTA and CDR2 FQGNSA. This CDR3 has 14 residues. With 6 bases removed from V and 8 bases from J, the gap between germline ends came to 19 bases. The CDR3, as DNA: TGTGCCAGCAGATTCAACGCGGGCCCGTGGGGCTACACCTTC. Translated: CASRFNAGPWGYTF.

The CDR3, as DNA: TGTGCCAGCAGTCCAAGACTAGCCCGTGGCTACAATGAGCAGTTCTTC. Translation: CASSPRLARGYNEQFF. The genes are TRBV2 and TRBJ2-1; 7 nucleotides match TRBD2. CDR3 length: 16 residues. Germline assignment: CDR1 SNHLY and CDR2 FYNNEI. Trimming removed 5 bases from V and 3 bases from J; junction bases left unmatched: 10.

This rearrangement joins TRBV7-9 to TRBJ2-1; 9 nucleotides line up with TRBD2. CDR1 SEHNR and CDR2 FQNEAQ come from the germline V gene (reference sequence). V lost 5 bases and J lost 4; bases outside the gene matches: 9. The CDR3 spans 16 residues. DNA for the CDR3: TGTGCCAGCAGCGCCAGACTAGCGGAACCTTACAATGAGCAGTTCTTC. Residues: CASSARLAEPYNEQFF.

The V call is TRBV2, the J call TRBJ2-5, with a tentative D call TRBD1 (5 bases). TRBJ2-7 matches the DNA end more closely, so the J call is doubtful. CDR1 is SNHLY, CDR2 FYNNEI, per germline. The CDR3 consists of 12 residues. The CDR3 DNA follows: TGTGCCAGCAAGGCAGGGAATTCCGAGCAGTACTTC. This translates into CASKAGNSEQYF.

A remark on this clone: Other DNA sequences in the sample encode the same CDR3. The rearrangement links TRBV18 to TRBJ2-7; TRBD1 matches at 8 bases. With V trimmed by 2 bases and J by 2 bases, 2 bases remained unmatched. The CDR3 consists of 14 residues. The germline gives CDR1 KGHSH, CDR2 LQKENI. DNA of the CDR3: TGTGCCAGCTCACCAGGGACAGGCCCCTACGAGCAGTACTTC. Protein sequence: CASSPGTGPYEQYF.

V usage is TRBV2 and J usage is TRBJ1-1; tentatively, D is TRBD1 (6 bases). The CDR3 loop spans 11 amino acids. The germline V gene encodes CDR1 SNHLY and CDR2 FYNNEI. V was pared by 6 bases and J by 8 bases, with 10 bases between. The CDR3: CASSRQEEAFF. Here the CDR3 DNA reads TGTGCCAGCAGCCGACAGGAAGAAGCTTTCTTT.

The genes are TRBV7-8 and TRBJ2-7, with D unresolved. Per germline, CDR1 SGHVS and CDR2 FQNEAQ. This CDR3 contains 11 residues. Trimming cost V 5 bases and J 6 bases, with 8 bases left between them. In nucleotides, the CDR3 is TGTGCCAGCAGCCCGCCGGGCGAGCAGTACTTC. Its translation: CASSPPGEQYF.

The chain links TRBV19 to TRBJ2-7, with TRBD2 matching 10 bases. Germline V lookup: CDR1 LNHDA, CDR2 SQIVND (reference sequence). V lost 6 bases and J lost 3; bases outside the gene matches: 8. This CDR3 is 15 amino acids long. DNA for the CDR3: TGTGCCAGTAGGCTAGCGGGAGCTTCTGTCTACGAGCAGTACTTC. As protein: CASRLAGASVYEQYF.